The 29 T cell receptor beta chains presented below share a single source sample, sequenced in a study of molecular identifiers for immune sequencing clone quantification. TCRdb reanalysed the PCR reads using MiXCR and keeps one entry per CDR3 protein. Here the sample spans around 320,000 distinct CDR3 sequences, about 22% being singletons. The specimen was naive CD8+ T cells from blood, with Jurkat cell RNA spiked in. Regarding subset: FACS-sorted CD8+CD4-CCR7+CD45RA+ naive T cells. The receptor source for this set is a human donor in good health. Some libraries in this study had Jurkat cell RNA spiked in.

This clonotype showed up many times. V usage is TRBV20-1 and J usage is TRBJ1-6; D not resolved. CDR3 length: 11 amino acids. V lost 1 base to trimming and J lost 10 bases, with 5 bases between them. From germline, CDR1 is DFQATT and CDR2 SNEGSKA (reference sequence). This chain's CDR3 is CSARVGSPLHF. CDR3 DNA: TGCAGTGCTAGAGTGGGGTCACCCCTCCACTTT.

This sequence joins TRBV6-2 or TRBV6-3 and TRBJ2-7, with D tentatively TRBD1 or TRBD2 (6 bases each). There are 13 residues in the CDR3. With 4 bases removed from V and 3 bases from J, the gap between germline ends came to 10 bases. The germline V gene encodes CDR1 MNHEY and CDR2 SVGEGT. CDR3 in DNA: TGTGCCAGCAGTTCGGGGGCTATCTACGAGCAGTACTTC. Protein product: CASSSGAIYEQYF.

The chain recombines TRBV24-1 with TRBJ2-3; D ambiguous. The V gene's germline CDR1 is KGHDR and CDR2 SFDVKD. The CDR3 length is 14 residues. V shed 1 base and J shed 0 bases, with 4 bases lying between them. Written as DNA, the CDR3 is TGTGCCACCAGTGATTTTTACAGCACAGATACGCAGTATTTT. Its translation: CATSDFYSTDTQYF.

The V call is TRBV12-3 or TRBV12-4, the J call TRBJ2-7, with a tentative D call TRBD1 (7 bases). V dropped 4 bases and J dropped 5 bases, with 18 bases sitting between them. CDR3 length equals 15 residues. This chain's CDR3 is CASSWGAGGSDEQYF. The CDR3 nucleotides read TGTGCCAGCAGTTGGGGGGCAGGGGGAAGTGACGAGCAGTACTTC.

The V gene is TRBV6-5, the J gene TRBJ2-2; 8 bases map to TRBD2. In germline, CDR1 is MNHEY, CDR2 SVGAGI. The CDR3 is 16 amino acids. Trimming at V came to 5 bases and at J to 1 base, leaving 6 bases not matched to a gene. The CDR3 sequence is CASSQLSGGNTGELFF. CDR3 bases: TGTGCCAGCAGTCAACTGAGCGGGGGGAACACCGGGGAGCTGTTTTTT.

The chain uses TRBV7-6 and TRBJ1-1, with 7 positions matching TRBD1. CDR3 length equals 15 residues. Germline loops: CDR1 SGHVS, CDR2 FNYEAQ. V gave up 6 bases and J gave up 10 bases; unmatched junction bases: 17. CDR3 bases: TGTGCCAGCAGTCCCATGCTCGGACAGGTTCTTGTAGCTTTCTTT. The encoded protein is CASSPMLGQVLVAFF.

The sample holds many counts of this clonotype. The chain has TRBV4-3 and TRBJ1-1, with a tentative D call TRBD1 (6 bases). Trimming shortened V by 0 bases and J by 1 base, and 12 bases separated the two germline ends. CDR1 LGHNA and CDR2 YSLEER come from the germline V gene. The CDR3 runs 16 residues. For the CDR3, the DNA is TGCGCCAGCAGCCAAGATATTTCAGGGGCGAACACTGAAGCTTTCTTT. The encoded protein is CASSQDISGANTEAFF.

Details on this clonotype: Since a much larger clone is just one base distant, this may be a read error. The chain recombines TRBV7-6 with TRBJ1-1; D call uncertain. The germline CDR1 and CDR2 sequences are SGHVS and FNYEAQ. The CDR3 spans 11 residues. Here the CDR3 DNA reads TGTACCAGCAGCTCGGACTTAGAAGCTTTCTTT. It specifies CTSSSDLEAFF.

This clonotype was detected only a few times. V gene TRBV7-2 combines with J gene TRBJ2-7, with D perhaps TRBD2 (6 bases). CDR1 SGHTA and CDR2 FQGNSA come from the germline V gene. V lost 1 base and J lost 4, with 14 bases in between. The CDR3 runs to 15 residues. The chain's CDR3 is CASSLGLGITYEQYF. The CDR3 DNA sequence: TGTGCCAGCAGCTTAGGACTAGGGATTACTTACGAGCAGTACTTC.

This clonotype was detected ten times or more. The rearrangement joins TRBV13 to TRBJ2-7; D perhaps matches TRBD1 (5 bases). The CDR3 loop spans 13 amino acids. Trimming removed 5 bases from V and 7 bases from J, with 15 bases in between. The V gene's germline CDR1 is PRHDT and CDR2 FYEKMQ (reference sequence). This chain's CDR3 is CASSADVQGEQYF. CDR3 nucleotide sequence: TGTGCCAGCAGCGCGGACGTCCAGGGAGAGCAGTACTTC.

This clonotype was seen more than once but under ten times. The chain links TRBV20-1 to TRBJ2-7; perhaps D is TRBD1 or TRBD2 (5 bases each). V was clipped by 3 bases and J by 7 bases, with 10 bases between them. Germline V lookup: CDR1 DFQATT, CDR2 SNEGSKA (reference sequence). The CDR3 is 11 residues long. CDR3 sequence: CSASVGGEQYF. The CDR3 DNA is TGCAGTGCTAGTGTTGGGGGAGAGCAGTACTTC.

In regard to this clonotype: A much larger clone lies a single base off, so this may be a read error. This chain links TRBV6-5 with TRBJ2-2; D not resolved. Germline V gives CDR1 MNHEY, CDR2 SVGAGI. The CDR3 sequence is 12 residues long. The CDR3 spells CASNYPTGELFF. The CDR3 DNA sequence: TGTGCCAGCAATTACCCTACAGGGGAGCTGTTTTTT.

This clonotype has a handful of counts. This sequence joins TRBV7-2 and TRBJ2-3; 12 bases are shared with TRBD2. This CDR3 has 16 residues. Germline trimming cut 4 bases from V and 11 bases from J; bases unmatched to any gene: 13. CDR1 and CDR2 from the germline V gene are SGHTA and FQGNSA. The CDR3 is CASSSLLAGGPEGQYF. CDR3 in DNA: TGTGCCAGCAGCTCCTTACTAGCGGGGGGCCCGGAGGGGCAGTATTTT.

This clonotype has a count of ten or more. The chain carries TRBV19 and TRBJ1-2; D is ambiguous. Germline V gene lookup returns CDR1 LNHDA and CDR2 SQIVND (reference sequence). Between the trimmed V and J ends, which lost 9 bases and 0 bases, there was a span of 17 bases. CDR3 size: 15 residues. The CDR3: CASTYTSTSNYGYTF. CDR3 nucleotides: TGTGCCAGCACTTACACCTCAACTTCTAACTATGGCTACACCTTC.

Comments on this clonotype: One end of the junction fails to match germline, which may point to a read error. The V and J genes are TRBV15 and TRBJ1-1; D is unclear. This CDR3 has 15 residues. Germline lookup yields CDR1 LNHNV and CDR2 YYDKDF (reference sequence). Written as DNA, the CDR3 is TGTGCCACCGGCAGAGCTGGGGTCATGAACACTGAAGCTTTCTTT. Translating it yields CATGRAGVMNTEAFF.

This clonotype was detected ten times or more. The rearrangement links TRBV9 to TRBJ1-1; 8 positions agree with TRBD1. J was trimmed by 1 base and V by 4 bases; bases with no gene match: 6. The CDR3 covers 15 residues. CDR1 is SGDLS and CDR2 is YYNGEE in the germline V gene. The CDR3 reads CASSPWTGTNTEAFF. CDR3 nucleotide sequence: TGTGCCAGCAGCCCTTGGACAGGGACGAACACTGAAGCTTTCTTT.

This clonotype was detected ten times or more. The chain links TRBV6-5 to TRBJ2-2, with D tentatively TRBD1 (5 bases). With 7 bases removed from V and 5 bases from J, the gap between germline ends came to 23 bases. Per germline, CDR1 MNHEY and CDR2 SVGAGI. There are 17 residues in the CDR3. CDR3 sequence: CASTLGQVSIETGELFF. DNA of the CDR3: TGTGCCAGCACCCTGGGGCAGGTGTCGATCGAAACCGGGGAGCTGTTTTTT.

V gene TRBV10-3 combines with J gene TRBJ2-7, with D tentatively TRBD2 (5 bases). V lost 3 bases, J lost 0 bases, and 18 bases lay in between. In germline, CDR1 is ENHRY, CDR2 SYGVKD. This CDR3 contains 17 residues. The chain's CDR3 is CAISDDLAGPHSYEQYF. CDR3 in DNA: TGTGCCATCAGTGACGATCTAGCTGGCCCGCACTCCTACGAGCAGTACTTC.

This clonotype was found a few times. The V gene is TRBV18, the J gene TRBJ2-7; no clear D. Deletions cut 1 base from V and 4 bases from J, with 11 bases between. In germline, CDR1 is KGHSH, CDR2 LQKENI. The CDR3 extends over 14 amino acids. CDR3 nucleotides: TGTGCCAGCTCACCACTCGGGTCCCTATACGAGCAGTACTTC. This gives the protein CASSPLGSLYEQYF.

This clonotype came up a few times. This chain connects TRBV6-2 or TRBV6-3 to TRBJ2-2, with TRBD1 matching over 7 bases. V trimming: 6 bases; J trimming: 5 bases; junction bases outside the gene matches: 9. CDR3 size: 15 residues. Germline CDR1 and CDR2: MNHEY and SVGEGT. The CDR3 sequence is CASRPGTADTGELFF. CDR3 sequence (DNA): TGTGCCAGCAGACCCGGGACAGCCGATACCGGGGAGCTGTTTTTT.

This clonotype was counted once. V gene TRBV12-3 or TRBV12-4 combines with J gene TRBJ2-1, with TRBD2 as a possible D gene (7 bases). This CDR3 spans 15 amino acids. V was pared by 8 bases and J by 5 bases, with 19 bases between. CDR3 region: CASGPLWGGDNEQFF. Written as DNA, the CDR3 is TGTGCCAGCGGTCCGTTATGGGGGGGCGACAATGAGCAGTTCTTC.

This clonotype was counted many times. The chain is built from TRBV5-6 and TRBJ2-7; D might be TRBD2 (6 bases). The CDR3 is 15 residues long. The ends were cut back, 3 bases at V and 0 bases at J, with 13 bases in the middle. CDR1 is SGHDT and CDR2 is YYEEEE in the germline V gene. CDR3 region: CASSWGVAASYEQYF. The CDR3 DNA follows: TGTGCCAGCAGCTGGGGGGTTGCGGCCTCCTACGAGCAGTACTTC.

This rearrangement joins TRBV19 to TRBJ2-7, with 15 bases identical to TRBD2. Unmatched junction bases numbered 3, after V lost 4 bases and J lost 5 bases. The CDR3 has 15 amino acids. Germline CDR1 LNHDA, CDR2 SQIVND (reference sequence). The CDR3 loop reads CASSKGLAGGNEQYF. CDR3 bases: TGTGCCAGTAGTAAGGGACTAGCGGGAGGTAACGAGCAGTACTTC.

This clonotype was seen at least ten times. This chain connects TRBV20-1 to TRBJ2-7; D perhaps matches TRBD1 (5 bases). CDR1 and CDR2 (germline): DFQATT, SNEGSKA (reference sequence). Trimming removed 3 bases from V and 1 base from J, with 10 bases in between. The length of the CDR3 is 13 residues. The CDR3, as DNA: TGCAGTGCTAGGCTAGACAGTTCCTACGAGCAGTACTTC. As protein: CSARLDSSYEQYF.

The chain is built from TRBV7-9 and TRBJ1-6; 7 nucleotides match TRBD1. V trimming: 1 base; J trimming: 8 bases; junction bases outside the gene matches: 11. This CDR3 region has 17 residues. Looked up from germline, CDR1 is SEHNR and CDR2 is FQNEAQ (reference sequence). DNA of the CDR3: TGTGCCAGCAGCTTAGAAGGGATAGGGGGCGGGGATTCACCCCTCCACTTT. Its protein is CASSLEGIGGGDSPLHF.

This clonotype was seen at least ten times. The rearrangement links TRBV7-9 to TRBJ2-2; D unclear. The CDR3 contains 15 residues. Germline assignment: CDR1 SEHNR and CDR2 FQNEAQ (reference sequence). V lost 2 bases to trimming and J lost 5 bases, with 12 bases between them. This chain's CDR3 is CASSLWVDSTGELFF. CDR3 nucleotides: TGTGCCAGCAGCTTATGGGTCGATTCGACCGGGGAGCTGTTTTTT.

This clonotype was recorded at least ten times. This sequence joins TRBV12-3 or TRBV12-4 and TRBJ2-5, with D maybe TRBD2 (5 bases). The CDR3 contains 14 residues. The DNA for the CDR3 is TGTGCTACCGCCCGAGTAGCGAATCAAGAGACCCAGTACTTC. Protein: CATARVANQETQYF.

Notes on this clonotype: This may be a read error, as it is one base from a much larger clone. The J gene is TRBJ1-1, the V gene TRBV7-2; D not resolved. The CDR3 has 13 residues. Germline V gene sequence: CDR1 SGHTA, CDR2 FQGNSA. The CDR3 is CARSLGIGTEAFF. For the CDR3, the DNA is TGTGCCCGCAGCTTAGGGATAGGGACTGAAGCTTTCTTT.

This clonotype has a count of ten or more. V gene TRBV14 combines with J gene TRBJ2-1, with D maybe TRBD1 (5 bases). This CDR3 has 15 residues. V was clipped by 1 base and J by 4 bases, with 11 bases between them. The germline gives CDR1 SGHDN, CDR2 FVKESK. The DNA for the CDR3 is TGTGCCAGCAGCCAAGGGTACTCAGGGTACAATGAGCAGTTCTTC. It codes for CASSQGYSGYNEQFF.